These T cell receptor beta chains were read from a single sample in a study of lymphopenia after photon versus proton radiotherapy. Assay: immunoSEQ multiplex PCR; the TCRdb copy retains only in-frame clones and omits some. The data hold around 59,000 clones, with about 88% observed a single time. The sequences come from peripheral blood, collected from a patient treated with proton-based radiotherapy. The receptors stem from a man in his fifties or sixties with pancreatic cancer. CDR3s include the opening cysteine and the closing phenylalanine or tryptophan. D genes are given only for firm matches. A row's size may be missing; if present it is once, few, many or a size class.

D: TRBD2; J: TRBJ2-7; V: TRBV6-6; size: NA; DNA: TGTGCCAGCAGCTTCTCACCGGGGGGGGGAGTCTCCGAGCAGTACTTC; CDR3: CASSFSPGGGVSEQYF
D: NA; J: TRBJ2-1; V: TRBV30; size: NA; DNA: TGTGCCTGGTCCTCTTTAGCAAGGCATGAGCAGTTCTTC; CDR3: CAWSSLARHEQFF
D: TRBD1; J: TRBJ1-4; V: TRBV7-8; size: NA; DNA: TGTGCCAGCAGCACACCCGGGACAGGGGGCGGAAAACTGTTTTTT; CDR3: CASSTPGTGGGKLFF
D: TRBD2; J: TRBJ2-2; V: TRBV5-1; size: NA; DNA: TGCGCCGGCAGCTTGAGATCTCTAGCGGGAGGCACTAACACCGGGGAGCTGTTTTTT; CDR3: CAGSLRSLAGGTNTGELFF
D: TRBD2; J: TRBJ2-1; V: TRBV14; size: few; DNA: TGTGCCAGCAGCCAAGATAGGGCCGGGACTAGCGGGGTTAATGAGCAGTTCTTC; CDR3: CASSQDRAGTSGVNEQFF
D: TRBD2; J: TRBJ2-1; V: TRBV6-5; size: NA; DNA: TGTGCCACCAAGCGGGGGGTTAGCTCCTACAATGAGCAGTTCTTC; CDR3: CATKRGVSSYNEQFF
D: NA; J: TRBJ2-6; V: TRBV21-1; size: NA; DNA: TGTGCCAGCAGCAAAGCTCGGGGGGCAGGTGGGGCCAACGTCCTGACTTTC; CDR3: CASSKARGAGGANVLTF
D: NA; J: TRBJ1-2; V: TRBV11-2; size: NA; DNA: TGTGCCAGCAGCTTTGGCCGGAGGGAACGGAACTATGGCTACACCTTC; CDR3: CASSFGRRERNYGYTF
D: TRBD2; J: TRBJ2-5; V: TRBV7-2; size: NA; DNA: TGTGCCAGCAGCTCATGGAACAGCGGGAGTGGTGAGACCCAGTACTTC; CDR3: CASSSWNSGSGETQYF
D: TRBD1; J: TRBJ1-1; V: TRBV18; size: NA; DNA: TGTGCCAGCTCATCGGACAGGGTGAACACTGAAGCTTTCTTT; CDR3: CASSSDRVNTEAFF
D: NA; J: TRBJ1-5; V: TRBV4-2; size: NA; DNA: TGTGCCAGCAGCCAAGATTTGGGGGGCAGACAGCCCCAGCATTTT; CDR3: CASSQDLGGRQPQHF
D: TRBD1; J: TRBJ2-7; V: TRBV28; size: NA; DNA: TGTGCCAGCAGCTCCGGGACAGCGTACTTC; CDR3: CASSSGTAYF
D: TRBD2; J: TRBJ2-2; V: TRBV2; size: once; DNA: TGTGCCAGCCGCCCCGGACTAGCTAATACCGGGGAGCTGTTTTTT; CDR3: CASRPGLANTGELFF
D: NA; J: TRBJ1-1; V: TRBV5-8; size: NA; DNA: TGTGCCAGCAGCTCCTCAGGGGTTGAAGCTTTCTTT; CDR3: CASSSSGVEAFF
D: NA; J: TRBJ2-1; V: TRBV2; size: once; DNA: TGTGCCAGCGGGAAGGATCTTCCGAGAAACAATGAGCAGTTCTTC; CDR3: CASGKDLPRNNEQFF
D: TRBD1; J: TRBJ1-1; V: TRBV18; size: NA; DNA: TGTGCCAGCTCACCGCTTCAGGGGGCCGGTGGAACTGAAGCTTTCTTT; CDR3: CASSPLQGAGGTEAFF
D: NA; J: TRBJ1-2; V: TRBV9; size: NA; DNA: TGTGCCAGCAGCGTAGGACAGGTAGACTATGGCTACACCTTC; CDR3: CASSVGQVDYGYTF
D: NA; J: TRBJ2-5; V: TRBV7-9; size: NA; DNA: TGTGCCAGCAGCTTTGGCATAGAGACCCAGTACTTC; CDR3: CASSFGIETQYF
D: NA; J: TRBJ2-2; V: TRBV27; size: NA; DNA: TGTGCCAGCAGTATATACGAGAACACCGGGGAGCTGTTTTTT; CDR3: CASSIYENTGELFF
D: NA; J: TRBJ1-4; V: TRBV28; size: NA; DNA: TGTGCCAGCAGTTTCCAAACGGCCGGCGGTCTGTTTTTT; CDR3: CASSFQTAGGLFF
D: NA; J: TRBJ2-7; V: TRBV28; size: NA; DNA: TGTGCCAGCAGTAAACTCAGGAGCTCCTACGAGCAGTACTTC; CDR3: CASSKLRSSYEQYF
D: NA; J: TRBJ2-2; V: TRBV11-3; size: NA; DNA: TGTGCCAGCAGCTTAGCTAGTCTATCGGGGGAGCTGTTTTTT; CDR3: CASSLASLSGELFF
D: NA; J: TRBJ2-2; V: TRBV19; size: few; DNA: TGTGCCAGTAGCGTCTTACAGGAGGGCACCGGGGAGCTGTTTTTT; CDR3: CASSVLQEGTGELFF
D: TRBD2; J: TRBJ2-7; V: TRBV5-1; size: NA; DNA: TGCGCCAGCAGCTATGGGACTAGACCCTACGAGCAGTACTTC; CDR3: CASSYGTRPYEQYF
D: NA; J: TRBJ2-1; V: TRBV18; size: NA; DNA: TGTGCCAGCTCATATAAACGGGACTCTAACGAGCAGTTCTTC; CDR3: CASSYKRDSNEQFF
D: TRBD2; J: TRBJ2-4; V: TRBV2; size: NA; DNA: TGTGCCAGCAGTGGGGCAGCCCGCTCGGGGGGGGCCAAAAACATTCAGTACTTC; CDR3: CASSGAARSGGAKNIQYF
D: NA; J: TRBJ2-4; V: TRBV7-9; size: NA; DNA: TGTGCCAGCAGCCAAGTTGTAGGTTCGGCGGACATTCAGTACTTC; CDR3: CASSQVVGSADIQYF
D: TRBD1; J: TRBJ1-2; V: TRBV4-3; size: NA; DNA: TGCGCCAGCAGCCCTATGGTGGGACAGGGGCATGGCTACACCTTC; CDR3: CASSPMVGQGHGYTF
D: NA; J: TRBJ1-2; V: TRBV28; size: NA; DNA: TGTGCCAGCCGGGGTAACTATGGCTACACCTTC; CDR3: CASRGNYGYTF
D: TRBD2; J: TRBJ2-7; V: TRBV7-3; size: NA; DNA: TGTGCCAGCAGCCCAAGCGGGAATCACTACGAGCAGTACTTC; CDR3: CASSPSGNHYEQYF
D: NA; J: TRBJ1-5; V: TRBV15; size: few; DNA: TGTGCCACCAGCAGAGGAACCCGGGACCACGATCAGCCCCAGCATTTT; CDR3: CATSRGTRDHDQPQHF
D: NA; J: TRBJ1-1; V: TRBV19; size: NA; DNA: TGTGCCAGTAGTATAGGGTCTGGCGGGAACACTGAAGCTTTCTTT; CDR3: CASSIGSGGNTEAFF
D: NA; J: TRBJ2-3; V: TRBV4-2; size: few; DNA: TGTGCCAGCAGCCTCCGTCTAGCGCCGAGCCTGACACGGGCAGATACGCAGTATTTT; CDR3: CASSLRLAPSLTRADTQYF
D: NA; J: TRBJ2-1; V: TRBV28; size: NA; DNA: TGTGCCAGCAGTTTATCGGACCATTCGTGGGGCATCGGGTCCTACAATGAGCAGTTCTTC; CDR3: CASSLSDHSWGIGSYNEQFF
D: NA; J: TRBJ2-7; V: TRBV30; size: NA; DNA: TGTGCCTGGAGTCGACTGGGGCTCGAGCAGTACTTC; CDR3: CAWSRLGLEQYF
D: NA; J: TRBJ1-5; V: TRBV30; size: few; DNA: TGTGCCTGGAGTGTACGGGGGGCAAGCAATCAGCCCCAGCATTTT; CDR3: CAWSVRGASNQPQHF
D: TRBD2; J: TRBJ2-5; V: TRBV2; size: NA; DNA: TGTGCCAGCAGAGCGGCGGGAGGGCCGGGGGAGACCCAGTACTTC; CDR3: CASRAAGGPGETQYF
D: TRBD2; J: TRBJ2-2; V: TRBV30; size: NA; DNA: TGTGCCTGGGTAAAAAGCGGGAGCGGCACCGGGGAGCTGTTTTTT; CDR3: CAWVKSGSGTGELFF
D: NA; J: TRBJ2-1; V: TRBV27; size: NA; DNA: TGTGCCAGCAGTCTCCCGGGGGCGAGCGGGAATGAGCAGTTCTTC; CDR3: CASSLPGASGNEQFF
D: TRBD2; J: TRBJ2-1; V: TRBV28; size: NA; DNA: TGTGCCAGCAGTTCACTAGCGGGAGTCCCCTACAATGAGCAGTTCTTC; CDR3: CASSSLAGVPYNEQFF
D: NA; J: TRBJ2-4; V: TRBV6-5; size: NA; DNA: TGTGCCAGCAGCCCCGGGGGTACAGCCAAAAACATTCAGTACTTC; CDR3: CASSPGGTAKNIQYF
D: NA; J: TRBJ2-7; V: TRBV11-3; size: NA; DNA: TGTGCCAGCAGCTCTGGGGGTGGCCCAGACGAGCAGTACTTC; CDR3: CASSSGGGPDEQYF
D: NA; J: TRBJ2-7; V: TRBV7-9; size: NA; DNA: TGTGCCAGCAGCCGTCAGCAGGGCTTAACCTACGAGCAGTACTTC; CDR3: CASSRQQGLTYEQYF
D: NA; J: TRBJ1-3; V: TRBV4-1; size: NA; DNA: TGCGCCAGCAGCCAAGGTCCGGCAGGAGGCTCTGGAAACACCATATATTTT; CDR3: CASSQGPAGGSGNTIYF
D: NA; J: TRBJ2-1; V: TRBV5-6; size: NA; DNA: TGTGCCAGCAGCTTAAACAACCCAGACAGATACAATGAGCAGTTCTTC; CDR3: CASSLNNPDRYNEQFF
D: NA; J: TRBJ2-7; V: TRBV4-2; size: few; DNA: TGTGCCAGCAGCCAAGAGGAAGGACACGAGCAGTACTTC; CDR3: CASSQEEGHEQYF
D: NA; J: TRBJ2-1; V: TRBV9; size: NA; DNA: TGTGCCAGCAGTTCAAGCGGGACAGCCTACAATGAGCAGTTCTTC; CDR3: CASSSSGTAYNEQFF
D: TRBD1; J: TRBJ2-3; V: TRBV9; size: NA; DNA: TGTGCCAGCAGCGTCTTCCAGGGGGATGGCACAGATACGCAGTATTTT; CDR3: CASSVFQGDGTDTQYF
D: TRBD2; J: TRBJ2-1; V: TRBV7-2; size: once; DNA: TGTGCCAGCAGCTTGACTAGCTTAAATGAGCAGTTCTTC; CDR3: CASSLTSLNEQFF
D: NA; J: TRBJ2-1; V: TRBV9; size: few; DNA: TGTGCCAGCAGCGTAGAGCCCACGGGCAATGAGCAGTTCTTC; CDR3: CASSVEPTGNEQFF